Following are 31 T cell receptor beta chains from one sample sequenced in a study of blood T cell repertoires in COVID-19. Only in-frame clones appear in the TCRdb table, and some are missing; sequencing was by immunoSEQ multiplex PCR. The data hold 250,000 to 350,000 clones, with roughly 90% observed a single time. The sample was peripheral blood. Receptor source: a woman in her 30s with COVID-19, enrolled during active disease.

This clone has a handful of counts. This chain uses TRBV28 with TRBJ1-2, with D unclear. V lost 2 bases and J 8 bases, leaving 12 bases between the germline ends. The CDR3 has 13 amino acids. The germline CDR1 and CDR2 sequences are MDHEN and SYDVKM. CDR3 bases: TGTGCCAGCAGTTTAGGGTTCGGGATCGGCTACACCTTC. Its protein product is CASSLGFGIGYTF.

The chain uses TRBV9 and TRBJ2-7; tentative D call: TRBD2 (7 bases). The V end lost 2 bases, the J end lost 5 bases, and 11 bases lay between the germline ends. This CDR3 is built from 13 residues. The germline CDR1 and CDR2 sequences are SGDLS and YYNGEE. The CDR3 nucleotides read TGTGCCAGCAGCGTCCGGGGGGCAAACGAGCAGTACTTC. Encoded protein: CASSVRGANEQYF.

The J gene is TRBJ2-4, the V gene TRBV28; 9 bases match TRBD2. J gave up 2 bases and V 3 bases, and 5 bases lay outside the gene matches. Germline V gene sequence: CDR1 MDHEN, CDR2 SYDVKM. The CDR3 spans 16 residues. The CDR3 reads CASSFFSGSSKNIQYF. In DNA, the CDR3 is TGTGCCAGCAGTTTTTTTAGCGGGAGCTCCAAAAACATTCAGTACTTC.

The chain recombines TRBV2 with TRBJ2-2; possible D gene TRBD2, 6 bases. In germline, CDR1 is SNHLY, CDR2 FYNNEI. This CDR3 region has 15 residues. V gave up 3 bases and J gave up 5 bases, with 13 bases separating them. The CDR3 reads CASSDGGFGTGELFF. The CDR3 coding sequence is TGTGCCAGCAGTGATGGGGGGTTTGGGACCGGGGAGCTGTTTTTT.

The chain carries TRBV13 and TRBJ2-1, with 9 bases identical to TRBD2. The V segment lost 1 base and the J segment 5 bases; nucleotides outside the gene matches: 9. CDR3 length: 17 residues. Germline V lookup: CDR1 PRHDT, CDR2 FYEKMQ (reference sequence). CDR3 sequence: CASSLAPGTSSHNEQFF. The DNA for the CDR3 is TGTGCCAGCAGCTTAGCCCCGGGGACTAGCAGCCACAATGAGCAGTTCTTC.

V gene TRBV7-2 combines with J gene TRBJ2-7, with 9 bases fitting TRBD1. Losses at the gene ends were 5 bases for V and 3 bases for J; bases not matched to a gene: 8. Germline V gives CDR1 SGHTA, CDR2 FQGNSA. CDR3 size: 15 residues. CDR3 nucleotides: TGTGCCAGCAGCGCCGGACAGGGGCGCAGCTACGAGCAGTACTTC. Translation gives CASSAGQGRSYEQYF.

V is TRBV27 and J is TRBJ1-5; 7 bases are shared with TRBD1. Per the germline V gene, CDR1 is MNHEY and CDR2 is SMNVEV (reference sequence). This CDR3 is built from 13 residues. V shed 2 bases, J shed 5 bases, and the junction held 0 bases outside the gene matches. For the CDR3, the DNA is TGTGCCAGCAGTTTAGACAGGGATCAGCCCCAGCATTTT. Residues: CASSLDRDQPQHF.

V is TRBV15 and J is TRBJ2-7; 12 bases map to TRBD2. The germline V gene encodes CDR1 LNHNV and CDR2 YYDKDF (reference sequence). The CDR3 loop spans 17 amino acids. Trimming took 0 bases from V and 4 from J; bases not matched to a gene: 7. Here the CDR3 DNA reads TGTGCCACCAGCAGAGATAAACTAGCGGGAGGTGGGTACGAGCAGTACTTC. It translates to CATSRDKLAGGGYEQYF.

This chain joins TRBV9 and TRBJ2-1, with 7 nucleotides matching TRBD1. Germline CDR1 reads SGDLS; CDR2 reads YYNGEE. The CDR3 has 15 amino acids. V shed 0 bases, J shed 6 bases, and the junction held 6 bases outside the gene matches. The CDR3 sequence is CASSVEGAGGNEQFF. The DNA of the CDR3 is TGTGCCAGCAGCGTAGAAGGGGCAGGGGGCAATGAGCAGTTCTTC.

The rearrangement joins TRBV11-2 to TRBJ1-3; weak D call: TRBD1 (6 bases). The V and J ends lost 5 bases and 8 bases respectively, with 22 bases between them. The CDR3 extends over 16 amino acids. The germline V gene has CDR1 SGHAT and CDR2 FQNNGV. CDR3 loop: CASSPRTALSSDTIYF. CDR3 bases: TGTGCCAGCAGCCCCAGGACAGCTTTGAGTTCGGACACCATATATTTT.

J is TRBJ2-6 and V is TRBV28, with D maybe TRBD2 (5 bases). Germline loops: CDR1 MDHEN, CDR2 SYDVKM. This CDR3 region has 17 residues. V was shortened by 3 bases and J by 4 bases, with 16 bases between the two germline ends. The CDR3 DNA sequence: TGTGCCAGCAGTTTGGAGGTTGACGAAACGGGGGCCAACGTCCTGACTTTC. Residues: CASSLEVDETGANVLTF. Full variable domain (outside the CDR3, taken from reference TRBV28 and TRBJ2-6): DVKVTQSSRYLVKRTGEKVFLECVQDMDHENMFWYRQDPGLGLRLIYFSYDVKMKEKGDIPEGYSVSREKKERFSLILESASTNQTSMYLCASSLEVDETGANVLTFGAGSRLTVL.

The chain is built from TRBV4-1 and TRBJ2-5; 12 bases are a match to TRBD2. J was trimmed by 4 bases and V by 0 bases; bases with no gene match: 6. Germline V CDR1 and CDR2: MGHRA, YSYEKL. The CDR3 has 17 residues. The CDR3 DNA is TGCGCCAGCAGCCAAGATCTTCCGGGACTAGCGGGAGAGACCCAGTACTTC. This sequence encodes CASSQDLPGLAGETQYF.

The rearrangement uses TRBV2 and TRBJ2-2; 9 positions agree with TRBD2. The length of the CDR3 is 15 residues. Germline values: CDR1 SNHLY, CDR2 FYNNEI. V gave up 6 bases and J gave up 7 bases; unmatched junction bases: 9. This CDR3 reads CASSYSAGGGGELFF. CDR3 DNA sequence: TGTGCCAGCAGCTATTCGGCGGGAGGGGGCGGGGAGCTGTTTTTT.

This clone was seen once. V gene TRBV5-1 combines with J gene TRBJ1-4, with 7 positions matching TRBD1. This CDR3 is built from 15 residues. V was pared by 1 base and J by 8 bases, with 8 bases of the junction left unmatched. Germline assignment: CDR1 SGHRS and CDR2 YFSETQ. In DNA form, the CDR3 reads TGCGCCAGCAGCTTGAACAGGGGCGAACGGGAAAAACTGTTTTTT. As protein: CASSLNRGEREKLFF.

The rearrangement links TRBV19 to TRBJ2-2, with TRBD1 matching 8 bases. After removal of 6 bases from V and 0 bases from J, the junction contained 0 bases not matched to a gene. The CDR3 sequence is 14 residues long. Germline V gives CDR1 LNHDA, CDR2 SQIVND (reference sequence). DNA of the CDR3: TGTGCCAGTAGGGACAGGGCGAACACCGGGGAGCTGTTTTTT. This codes for CASRDRANTGELFF. Drawing the rest from reference TRBV19 and TRBJ2-2, the complete variable domain is DGGITQSPKYLFRKEGQNVTLSCEQNLNHDAMYWYRQDPGQGLRLIYYSQIVNDFQKGDIAEGYSVSREKKESFPLTVTSAQKNPTAFYLCASRDRANTGELFFGEGSRLTVL.

The rearrangement links TRBV28 to TRBJ1-4; no definite D call. The CDR3 has 14 residues. Germline CDR1 reads MDHEN; CDR2 reads SYDVKM. The germline V and J ends were trimmed by 5 bases and 8 bases, with 15 bases remaining between them. The CDR3 nucleotides read TGTGCCAGCAGTCTCGACACCATTCAGGAAAAACTGTTTTTT. Translated: CASSLDTIQEKLFF.

The chain joins TRBV29-1 to TRBJ1-1, with D perhaps TRBD1 (6 bases). Germline CDR1 SQVTM, CDR2 ANQGSEA. The CDR3 is 13 residues long. Trimming stripped 7 bases from V and 2 bases from J, with 14 bases between. The CDR3 loop reads CSGSGHLNTEAFF. The CDR3 coding sequence is TGCAGCGGGTCGGGACACTTAAACACTGAAGCTTTCTTT.

In regard to this clone: The same CDR3 is also encoded by other DNA sequences in this sample. This chain joins TRBV14 and TRBJ1-1; unclear D gene. In germline, CDR1 is SGHDN, CDR2 FVKESK. The CDR3 length is 13 residues. V was shortened by 6 bases and J by 1 base, with 9 bases between the two germline ends. CDR3 protein: CASSLGQNTEAFF. The CDR3 coding sequence is TGTGCCAGCAGTCTGGGCCAGAACACTGAAGCTTTCTTT.

This chain connects TRBV9 to TRBJ1-1, with a tentative D call TRBD1 (6 bases). Trimming took 0 bases from V and 0 from J, leaving 9 bases between them. The CDR3 runs 15 residues. From germline, CDR1 is SGDLS and CDR2 YYNGEE. The CDR3 reads CASSVEPGVNTEAFF. CDR3 sequence (DNA): TGTGCCAGCAGCGTAGAACCAGGGGTGAACACTGAAGCTTTCTTT.

The chain joins TRBV29-1 to TRBJ1-1; 8 nucleotides line up with TRBD1. The J segment lost 1 base and the V segment lost 6 bases, leaving 7 bases of the junction unmatched. Germline CDR1 reads SQVTM; CDR2 reads ANQGSEA. The CDR3 is 14 residues long. The chain's CDR3 is CSVFRQGANTEAFF. The CDR3 DNA reads TGCAGCGTCTTTCGGCAGGGGGCGAACACTGAAGCTTTCTTT.

V gene TRBV7-9 combines with J gene TRBJ2-1; 9 bases are shared with TRBD2. V lost 5 bases to trimming and J lost 4 bases; unmatched junction nucleotides: 6. This CDR3 comprises 15 residues. Germline lookup yields CDR1 SEHNR and CDR2 FQNEAQ (reference sequence). The CDR3 is CASSDETSGYNEQFF. The CDR3, as DNA: TGTGCCAGCAGCGACGAGACTAGCGGTTACAATGAGCAGTTCTTC.

This chain joins TRBV7-9 and TRBJ1-2; D is undetermined. With 6 bases removed from V and 6 bases from J, the gap between germline ends came to 11 bases. The germline V gene encodes CDR1 SEHNR and CDR2 FQNEAQ (reference sequence). This CDR3 is built from 12 residues. CDR3 sequence: CASSQLRDGYTF. In nucleotides, the CDR3 is TGTGCCAGCAGTCAACTGAGGGATGGCTACACCTTC. The variable domain in full, with the rest retrieved from reference TRBV7-9 and TRBJ1-2, is DTGVSQNPRHKITKRGQNVTFRCDPISEHNRLYWYRQTLGQGPEFLTYFQNEAQLEKSRLLSDRFSAERPKGSFSTLEIQRTEQGDSAMYLCASSQLRDGYTFGSGTRLTVV.

The J gene is TRBJ2-2, the V gene TRBV7-2, with D tentatively TRBD2 (5 bases). V dropped 10 bases and J dropped 0 bases, with 18 bases sitting between them. From germline, CDR1 is SGHTA and CDR2 FQGNSA. The CDR3 length is 16 residues. The CDR3 nucleotides read TGTGCCACTCCGAGGGAGCGGTCGCCGAACACCGGGGAGCTGTTTTTT. It codes for CATPRERSPNTGELFF. The variable domain in full, completed from reference TRBV7-2 and TRBJ2-2, reads GAGVSQSPSNKVTEKGKDVELRCDPISGHTALYWYRQSLGQGLEFLIYFQGNSAPDKSGLPSDRFSAERTGGSVSTLTIQRTQQEDSAVYLCATPRERSPNTGELFFGEGSRLTVL.

This clone was seen only once. This CDR3 is CAWGGTLAKNIQYF. The CDR3 DNA sequence: TGTGCCTGGGGAGGTACTTTAGCCAAAAACATTCAGTACTTC. This chain links TRBV30 with TRBJ2-4, with a weak D call TRBD2 (5 bases). V was shortened by 5 bases and J by 0 bases, with 11 bases between the two germline ends. Germline assignment: CDR1 GTSNPN and CDR2 SVGIG (reference sequence). This CDR3 region has 14 residues.

This clone has just one count. The CDR3 DNA is TGTGCCTGGAGTGTAGGCGACAGCGATGCTAGGACCTTC. It encodes CAWSVGDSDARTF. The chain carries TRBV30 and TRBJ1-2; tentative D call: TRBD1 (5 bases). Germline V gives CDR1 GTSNPN, CDR2 SVGIG (reference sequence). The CDR3 is 13 residues long. The ends were cut back, 0 bases at V and 14 bases at J, with 19 bases in the middle.

The chain recombines TRBV9 with TRBJ2-1; D is undetermined. This CDR3 comprises 11 residues. The germline V gene encodes CDR1 SGDLS and CDR2 YYNGEE. The V end was cut by 3 bases, the J end by 8 bases, with 6 bases between. This chain's CDR3 is CASSGSYEQFF. CDR3 sequence (DNA): TGTGCCAGCAGCGGTAGCTATGAGCAGTTCTTC.

The chain joins TRBV10-3 to TRBJ1-3; possibly TRBD1 for D (5 bases). Germline V lookup: CDR1 ENHRY, CDR2 SYGVKD. V dropped 0 bases and J dropped 2 bases, with 11 bases sitting between them. The CDR3 has 16 amino acids. The CDR3 is CAISESNPGTGNTIYF. CDR3 nucleotide sequence: TGTGCCATCAGTGAGTCGAATCCAGGGACTGGAAACACCATATATTTT.

The V call is TRBV7-9, the J call TRBJ1-6; 8 nucleotides agree with TRBD1. Germline CDR1 SEHNR, CDR2 FQNEAQ (reference sequence). The CDR3 contains 15 residues. J gave up 7 bases and V 5 bases, and 7 bases lay outside the gene matches. The CDR3 here is CASSPSGTGNSPLHF. CDR3 coding DNA: TGTGCCAGCAGCCCATCCGGGACAGGAAATTCACCCCTCCACTTT.

V usage is TRBV7-8 and J usage is TRBJ2-7, with D maybe TRBD2 (5 bases). There are 13 residues in the CDR3. Germline V gene sequence: CDR1 SGHVS, CDR2 FQNEAQ. Trimming took 5 bases from V and 4 from J, leaving 12 bases between them. In DNA, the CDR3 is TGTGCCAGCAGCCCAGCGGCTAGGTACGAGCAGTACTTC. Translating gives CASSPAARYEQYF.

The chain uses TRBV15 and TRBJ1-2; TRBD1 matches 7 bases. The CDR3 sequence is 15 residues long. Germline-derived CDR1 and CDR2 are LNHNV and YYDKDF (reference sequence). The V and J ends lost 5 bases and 7 bases, in that order; junction bases with no gene match: 13. DNA of the CDR3: TGTGCCACCAGCGGCAGCCACAGGGGCACTGGTGGCTACACCTTC. This codes for CATSGSHRGTGGYTF.

J is TRBJ2-7 and V is TRBV4-3, with 7 bases that match TRBD2. From germline, CDR1 is LGHNA and CDR2 YSLEER. After removal of 0 bases from V and 4 bases from J, the junction contained 15 bases not matched to a gene. The CDR3 sequence is 18 residues long. The CDR3: CASSQDLSLGRGVYEQYF. As DNA, the CDR3 is TGCGCCAGCAGCCAAGATCTCTCGCTAGGGAGGGGTGTATACGAGCAGTACTTC.